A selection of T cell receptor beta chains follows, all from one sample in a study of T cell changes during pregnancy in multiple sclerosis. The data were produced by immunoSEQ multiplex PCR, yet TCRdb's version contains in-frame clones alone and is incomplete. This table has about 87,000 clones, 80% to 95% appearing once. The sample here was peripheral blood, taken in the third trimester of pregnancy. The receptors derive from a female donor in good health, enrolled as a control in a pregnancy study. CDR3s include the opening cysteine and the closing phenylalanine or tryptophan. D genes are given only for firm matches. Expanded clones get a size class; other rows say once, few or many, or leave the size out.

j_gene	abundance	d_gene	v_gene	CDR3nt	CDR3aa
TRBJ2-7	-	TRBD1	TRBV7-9	TGTGCCAGCAGCCCGGACAGGGACAGGGGCGAGCAGTACTTC	CASSPDRDRGEQYF
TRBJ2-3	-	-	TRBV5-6	TGTGCCAGCAGCTTGGGGAGCTTCGGCCGGGGTACAGATACGCAGTATTTT	CASSLGSFGRGTDTQYF
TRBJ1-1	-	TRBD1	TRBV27	TGTGCCAGCAGTTTAAGGTTTGGGGCAGGGGGAGCTTTCTTT	CASSLRFGAGGAFF
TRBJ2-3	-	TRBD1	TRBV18	TGTGCCAGCTCCCGCGGACAGGGAGGCACAGATACGCAGTATTTT	CASSRGQGGTDTQYF
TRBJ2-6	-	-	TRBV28	TGTGCCAGCAGTCCCCAGGGTTCTGGGGCCAACGTCCTGACTTTC	CASSPQGSGANVLTF
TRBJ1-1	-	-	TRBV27	TGTGCCAGCAGTTTCGGACCTGGAGGCTTTACTGAAGCTTTCTTT	CASSFGPGGFTEAFF
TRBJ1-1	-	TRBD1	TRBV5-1	TGCGCCAGCAGCGGCAGACAGGGAGTGATCACTGAAGCTTTCTTT	CASSGRQGVITEAFF
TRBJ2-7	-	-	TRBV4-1	TGCGCCAGCAGCCAAGACGAGGCTATCTCCTACGAGCAGTACTTC	CASSQDEAISYEQYF
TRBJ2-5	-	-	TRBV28	TGTGCCAGCAGCGATCTTACAGGAAAGCAAGAGACCCAGTACTTC	CASSDLTGKQETQYF
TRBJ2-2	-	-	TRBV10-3	TGTGCCATCAAGGCCCTAGCCGACACCGGGGAGCTGTTTTTT	CAIKALADTGELFF
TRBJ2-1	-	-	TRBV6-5	TGTGCCAGCAGTTCCGTAGGGTGGACTTACAATGAGCAGTTCTTC	CASSSVGWTYNEQFF
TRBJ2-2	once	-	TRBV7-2	TGTGCCAGCAACTGGCGGTCCGCGAACACCGGGGAGCTGTTTTTT	CASNWRSANTGELFF
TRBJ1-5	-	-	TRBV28	TGTGCCAGCAGTTCGGGGACTTTCGGCAATCAGCCCCAGCATTTT	CASSSGTFGNQPQHF
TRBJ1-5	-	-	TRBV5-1	TGCGCCAGCAGCGCAGCAGGAAATCAGCCCCAGCATTTT	CASSAAGNQPQHF
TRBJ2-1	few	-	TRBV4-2	TGTGCCAGCAGCCAAGAGGTTGACAGCCCCGATGAGCAGTTCTTC	CASSQEVDSPDEQFF
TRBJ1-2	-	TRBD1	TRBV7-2	TGTGCCAGCAGCTTAATGGGACAGCCTACCTTCACCTATGGCTACACCTTC	CASSLMGQPTFTYGYTF
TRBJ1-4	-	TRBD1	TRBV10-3	TGTGCCATCAGGGACGGGACAGGCGAGAATGAAAAACTGTTTTTT	CAIRDGTGENEKLFF
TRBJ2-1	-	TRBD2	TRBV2	TGTGCCAGCACAGTGGGAGGGCCCAGTGAGCAGTTCTTC	CASTVGGPSEQFF
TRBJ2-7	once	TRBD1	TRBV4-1	TGCGCCAGCAGTCCCGGAGGGACAGGTGCGACCTACGAGCAGTACTTC	CASSPGGTGATYEQYF
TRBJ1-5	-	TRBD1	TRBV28	TGTGCCAGCAAGTCCCCCAGGGGGTGGGATCAGCCCCAGCATTTT	CASKSPRGWDQPQHF
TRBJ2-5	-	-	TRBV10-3	TGTGCCAGCGGGGACCTCCCGGAAGGAGAGACCCAGTACTTC	CASGDLPEGETQYF
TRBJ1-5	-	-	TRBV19	TGTGCCAGTAGTATACAGGGAAGCAATCAGCCCCAGCATTTT	CASSIQGSNQPQHF
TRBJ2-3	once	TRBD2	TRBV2	TGTGCCAGCAGTGATAACTATGGACTAGCGGACACAGATACGCAGTATTTT	CASSDNYGLADTDTQYF
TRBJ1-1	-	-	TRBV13	TGTGCCAGCAGCTTAGAGAGGAGGACTTCGGTTAACACTGAAGCTTTCTTT	CASSLERRTSVNTEAFF
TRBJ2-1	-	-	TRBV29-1	TGCAGCACGCAGGGACGGTGGGGGGTGGTGGAGCAGTTCTTC	CSTQGRWGVVEQFF
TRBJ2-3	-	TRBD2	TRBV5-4	TGTGCCAGCAGCTTGGCCCTAGCGGGAGTCGCAGATACGCAGTATTTT	CASSLALAGVADTQYF
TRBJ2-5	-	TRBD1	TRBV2	TGTGCCAGCAGTGAAGGGACAGGGGGATCGGAGACCCAGTACTTC	CASSEGTGGSETQYF
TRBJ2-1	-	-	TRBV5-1	TGCGCCAGCCCGCGCCGTGCGCCCGGCCCGACTCTAGCGTCACACTCCTACAATGAGCAGTTCTTC	CASPRRAPGPTLASHSYNEQFF
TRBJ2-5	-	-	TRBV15	TGTGCCACCAGCAGAGTCAGGCTGGGAGAGACCCAGTACTTC	CATSRVRLGETQYF
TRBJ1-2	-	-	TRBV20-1	TGCAGTGCTGTGAAAAACGGGGGCTACACCTTC	CSAVKNGGYTF
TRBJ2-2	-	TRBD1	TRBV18	TGTGCCAGCTCCGGACAGGGATCGAACACCGGGGAGCTGTTTTTT	CASSGQGSNTGELFF
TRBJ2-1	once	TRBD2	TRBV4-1	TGCGCCAGCAGCCAAGCCGGGACTAGCGCCTACAATGAGCAGTTCTTC	CASSQAGTSAYNEQFF
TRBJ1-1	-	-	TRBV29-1	TGCAGCGTTGAAGATCTGGAGGGGACTGAAGCTTTCTTT	CSVEDLEGTEAFF
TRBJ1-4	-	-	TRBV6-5	TGTGCCAGCAGTTACTCTTTCCAGGGGGAAAAACTGTTTTTT	CASSYSFQGEKLFF
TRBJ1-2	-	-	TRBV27	TGTGCCAGCAGTTCAGGAACTAACTATGGCTACACCTTC	CASSSGTNYGYTF
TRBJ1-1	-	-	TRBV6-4	TGTGCCAGCAGGCGCGGCCATCCGCGGAACACTGAAGCTTTCTTT	CASRRGHPRNTEAFF
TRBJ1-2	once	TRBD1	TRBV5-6	TGTGCCAGCAGCTGGGGGGACAGGGTCGCTGGCTACACCTTC	CASSWGDRVAGYTF
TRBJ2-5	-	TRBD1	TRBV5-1	TGCGCCAGCAGCTTGGTAGGGACAGGGAAGGAGACCCAGTACTTC	CASSLVGTGKETQYF
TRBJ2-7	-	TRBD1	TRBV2	TGTGCCAGCACACCCGACAGGGGGTCCTACGAGCAGTACTTC	CASTPDRGSYEQYF
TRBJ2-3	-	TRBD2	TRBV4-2	TGTGCCAGCAGCCAAGAGCGGGGCGGGAGGGCCGTTACAACAGATACGCAGTATTTT	CASSQERGGRAVTTDTQYF